A selection of T cell receptor beta chains follows, all from one sample in a study of blood T cells in healthy people across ages. One entry per CDR3 protein results from TCRdb running MiXCR on the 5' RACE reads. The table has 850,000 to 1,300,000 distinct CDR3 sequences, around 43% seen once. The material sequenced was blood. Receptors were obtained from a woman aged 55-70 years in good health. Each CDR3 is given with its conserved first and last residue. Each record gives: clone size, J gene, V gene, D gene, CDR3 DNA, CDR3 protein. A D gene is named only where the DNA matches it firmly. Size is stated for part of the rows, as once, few or many counts, or as a class when the clone is expanded.

abundance: -; j_gene: TRBJ2-7; v_gene: TRBV5-1; d_gene: TRBD2; CDR3nt: TGCGCCAGCAGCTTGGAAGGTCCTTGGCGGGAGAGGGACGAGCAGTACTTC; CDR3aa: CASSLEGPWRERDEQYF
abundance: -; j_gene: TRBJ2-5; v_gene: TRBV7-9; d_gene: -; CDR3nt: TGTGCCAGCAGCTTCATAGGGCTAGAGACCCAGTACTTC; CDR3aa: CASSFIGLETQYF
abundance: -; j_gene: TRBJ1-1; v_gene: TRBV9; d_gene: -; CDR3nt: TGTGCCAGCAGCGTAGTAAAACAGGGCACTGAAGCTTTCTTT; CDR3aa: CASSVVKQGTEAFF
abundance: few; j_gene: TRBJ2-7; v_gene: TRBV11-2; d_gene: -; CDR3nt: TGTGCCAGCAGTCCCCGAGGTTGGAAGAGCTCCTACGAGCAGTACTTC; CDR3aa: CASSPRGWKSSYEQYF
abundance: -; j_gene: TRBJ2-7; v_gene: TRBV20-1; d_gene: TRBD2; CDR3nt: TGCAGTTCTAGACTAGCGGGAGTGTACGAGCAGTACTTC; CDR3aa: CSSRLAGVYEQYF
abundance: -; j_gene: TRBJ2-1; v_gene: TRBV7-6; d_gene: TRBD2; CDR3nt: TGTGCCAGCAGCTTAATTTCAGCTAGCGGGAGTCGAAACAATGAGCAGTTCTTC; CDR3aa: CASSLISASGSRNNEQFF
abundance: once; j_gene: TRBJ1-1; v_gene: TRBV29-1; d_gene: -; CDR3nt: TGCAGCGTTGGACAAGGGGTTGACACTGAAGCTTTCTTT; CDR3aa: CSVGQGVDTEAFF
abundance: -; j_gene: TRBJ2-4; v_gene: TRBV3-1; d_gene: -; CDR3nt: TGTGCCAGCAGCCAAGTACCGGGGCCGACGGGACAGTACTTC; CDR3aa: CASSQVPGPTGQYF
abundance: -; j_gene: TRBJ1-1; v_gene: TRBV6-5; d_gene: TRBD1; CDR3nt: TGTGCCAGCAGTACCGCCGGGACAGTGGCTGAAGCTTTCTTT; CDR3aa: CASSTAGTVAEAFF
abundance: -; j_gene: TRBJ2-1; v_gene: TRBV29-1; d_gene: TRBD1; CDR3nt: TGCAGCGTTGAGGAAAGGGGGCGTTCCTACAATGAGCAGTTCTTC; CDR3aa: CSVEERGRSYNEQFF
abundance: -; j_gene: TRBJ2-7; v_gene: TRBV12-3/TRBV12-4; d_gene: -; CDR3nt: TGTGCCAGCAGTAAAGACAGCTCAGATTACGAGCAGTACTTC; CDR3aa: CASSKDSSDYEQYF
abundance: few; j_gene: TRBJ2-3; v_gene: TRBV10-3; d_gene: TRBD2; CDR3nt: TGTGCCATCAGTGAGCCAGCGGGAGACACAGATACGCAGTATTTT; CDR3aa: CAISEPAGDTDTQYF
abundance: once; j_gene: TRBJ1-5; v_gene: TRBV12-3/TRBV12-4; d_gene: -; CDR3nt: TGTGCCAGCAGCGGAGGATGGATGACGCAGCATTTT; CDR3aa: CASSGGWMTQHF
abundance: many; j_gene: TRBJ2-4; v_gene: TRBV6-5; d_gene: -; CDR3nt: TGTGCCAGCAGTTACTCGGATCTAGCCAAAAACATTCAGTACTTC; CDR3aa: CASSYSDLAKNIQYF
abundance: -; j_gene: TRBJ2-1; v_gene: TRBV5-6; d_gene: -; CDR3nt: TGTGCCAGCAGCTTAGGGCAGGGGCATCGGGCTGAGCAGTTCTTC; CDR3aa: CASSLGQGHRAEQFF
abundance: -; j_gene: TRBJ2-4; v_gene: TRBV12-3/TRBV12-4; d_gene: -; CDR3nt: TGTGCCAGCAGTTCCCTCTTTCGGGGGAGTATTCAGTACTTC; CDR3aa: CASSSLFRGSIQYF
abundance: -; j_gene: TRBJ1-1; v_gene: TRBV6-5; d_gene: TRBD1; CDR3nt: TGTGCCAGCAGACCCAGACAGGGGGCTATGACTGAAGCTTTCTTT; CDR3aa: CASRPRQGAMTEAFF
abundance: -; j_gene: TRBJ1-1; v_gene: TRBV7-8; d_gene: -; CDR3nt: TGTGCCAGCAGCGATGTTGGCGGACACACTGAAGCTTTCTTT; CDR3aa: CASSDVGGHTEAFF
abundance: few; j_gene: TRBJ2-7; v_gene: TRBV29-1; d_gene: -; CDR3nt: TGCAGCGTTGAACAGGGGCAAGGCTACGAGCAGTACTTC; CDR3aa: CSVEQGQGYEQYF
abundance: -; j_gene: TRBJ2-7; v_gene: TRBV7-8; d_gene: -; CDR3nt: TGTGCCAGCAGCCCTACGGATCAAGACGAGCAGTACTTC; CDR3aa: CASSPTDQDEQYF
abundance: many; j_gene: TRBJ2-3; v_gene: TRBV5-1; d_gene: -; CDR3nt: TGCGCCAGCAGCTGGGGAACAGGAGTAGTTTCCGATACGCAGTATTTT; CDR3aa: CASSWGTGVVSDTQYF
abundance: -; j_gene: TRBJ2-7; v_gene: TRBV5-5; d_gene: -; CDR3nt: TGTGCCAGCAGCTTGGCGGCTCAGGAACCGACCTACGAGCAGTACTTC; CDR3aa: CASSLAAQEPTYEQYF
abundance: -; j_gene: TRBJ1-2; v_gene: TRBV11-2; d_gene: -; CDR3nt: TGTGCCAGCAGCTTTTCAGGGAGCTCCACCTATGGCTACACCTTC; CDR3aa: CASSFSGSSTYGYTF
abundance: few; j_gene: TRBJ1-1; v_gene: TRBV29-1; d_gene: -; CDR3nt: TGCAGCGTGGGGGACTCACAGAACACTGAAGCTTTCTTT; CDR3aa: CSVGDSQNTEAFF
abundance: -; j_gene: TRBJ2-3; v_gene: TRBV24-1; d_gene: -; CDR3nt: TGTGCCACCAGTGGAGCGGGACAGAGCACAGATACGCAGTATTTT; CDR3aa: CATSGAGQSTDTQYF
abundance: few; j_gene: TRBJ1-2; v_gene: TRBV7-9; d_gene: TRBD1; CDR3nt: TGTGCCAGCAGCTTCTTTCCGGTACAGGGGAACTATGGCTACACCTTC; CDR3aa: CASSFFPVQGNYGYTF
abundance: -; j_gene: TRBJ2-4; v_gene: TRBV2; d_gene: -; CDR3nt: TGTGCCAGCAGTGAAGTTTTTATGCGTGGAAACAGTCAGTACTTC; CDR3aa: CASSEVFMRGNSQYF
abundance: -; j_gene: TRBJ2-4; v_gene: TRBV6-2/TRBV6-3; d_gene: TRBD2; CDR3nt: TGTGCCAGCAGTTCAATAGGAAGCAAGCGGGAGCCGAAGGAGCAGTACTTC; CDR3aa: CASSSIGSKREPKEQYF
abundance: few; j_gene: TRBJ2-5; v_gene: TRBV13; d_gene: -; CDR3nt: TGTGCCAGCAGCTTAGGAATGGGTAACGAGTACTTC; CDR3aa: CASSLGMGNEYF
abundance: -; j_gene: TRBJ2-2; v_gene: TRBV7-9; d_gene: TRBD2; CDR3nt: TGTGCCACCGATCTAGCGGGAGGGCCGAACACCGGGGAGCTGTTTTTT; CDR3aa: CATDLAGGPNTGELFF
abundance: -; j_gene: TRBJ2-7; v_gene: TRBV15; d_gene: -; CDR3nt: TGTGCCACCAGCAGAGGGGAATACGAGCAGTACTTC; CDR3aa: CATSRGEYEQYF
abundance: few; j_gene: TRBJ2-7; v_gene: TRBV20-1; d_gene: TRBD2; CDR3nt: TGCAGTGCTAGAGCCACCGGGACTAGCTTCTACGAGCAGTACTTC; CDR3aa: CSARATGTSFYEQYF
abundance: -; j_gene: TRBJ2-1; v_gene: TRBV5-6; d_gene: TRBD1; CDR3nt: TGTGCCAGCAACTCGGACAGGGTCTCCTTCGATGAGCAGTTCTTC; CDR3aa: CASNSDRVSFDEQFF
abundance: few; j_gene: TRBJ2-5; v_gene: TRBV27; d_gene: -; CDR3nt: TGTGCCAGCAGTTTATATCGGGGTTGGGAGACCCAGTACTTC; CDR3aa: CASSLYRGWETQYF
abundance: -; j_gene: TRBJ2-1; v_gene: TRBV10-3; d_gene: TRBD2; CDR3nt: TGTGCCATCAGTGTCGGGAGGGCCTACAATGAGCAGTTCTTC; CDR3aa: CAISVGRAYNEQFF
abundance: -; j_gene: TRBJ2-1; v_gene: TRBV24-1; d_gene: TRBD2; CDR3nt: TGTGCCACCAGTGACACCCTAGCGGGAGGCTCCAATGAGCAGTTCTTC; CDR3aa: CATSDTLAGGSNEQFF
abundance: once; j_gene: TRBJ1-2; v_gene: TRBV7-2; d_gene: TRBD1; CDR3nt: TGTGCCAGCAGCTTCACAGGGGGCCAATTTGGCTACACCTTC; CDR3aa: CASSFTGGQFGYTF
abundance: -; j_gene: TRBJ2-5; v_gene: TRBV7-9; d_gene: -; CDR3nt: TGTGCCAGCACCCCGACAGGTTCACGGCAGTACTTC; CDR3aa: CASTPTGSRQYF
abundance: -; j_gene: TRBJ2-4; v_gene: TRBV5-1; d_gene: TRBD1; CDR3nt: TGCGCCAGCGGGACAGGGGTCGCCAAAAACATTCAGTACTTC; CDR3aa: CASGTGVAKNIQYF
abundance: -; j_gene: TRBJ1-1; v_gene: TRBV11-2; d_gene: -; CDR3nt: TGTGCCAGCAGCTTAGACGGGGTGAGGTCTGAAGCTTTCTTT; CDR3aa: CASSLDGVRSEAFF
abundance: few; j_gene: TRBJ2-1; v_gene: TRBV27; d_gene: -; CDR3nt: TGTGCCAGCTCGAGGGTAGCCGGTGAGCAGTTCTTC; CDR3aa: CASSRVAGEQFF
abundance: -; j_gene: TRBJ2-7; v_gene: TRBV20-1; d_gene: -; CDR3nt: TGCAGTGCGAGGGGACCGACTAACGAGCAGTACTTC; CDR3aa: CSARGPTNEQYF
abundance: -; j_gene: TRBJ2-3; v_gene: TRBV24-1; d_gene: TRBD2; CDR3nt: TGTGCCACGGCAGATAGCGGGACCACAGATACGCAGTATTTT; CDR3aa: CATADSGTTDTQYF
abundance: -; j_gene: TRBJ1-6; v_gene: TRBV14; d_gene: -; CDR3nt: TGTGCCAGCAGCCAAGATCGATCCGGTTCACCCCTCCACTTT; CDR3aa: CASSQDRSGSPLHF
abundance: few; j_gene: TRBJ1-5; v_gene: TRBV7-9; d_gene: -; CDR3nt: TGTGCCAGCAGCTTTGGGGGAGTAAATCAGCCCCAGCATTTT; CDR3aa: CASSFGGVNQPQHF
abundance: few; j_gene: TRBJ2-4; v_gene: TRBV6-2/TRBV6-3; d_gene: TRBD2; CDR3nt: TGTGCCAGCCTCTCGAGCGGGAGGGCCAAAAACATTCAGTACTTC; CDR3aa: CASLSSGRAKNIQYF
abundance: -; j_gene: TRBJ2-7; v_gene: TRBV10-3; d_gene: TRBD2; CDR3nt: TGTGCCATCAGGGGCGCGGGGCGGACTAGAATGGGAGAGCAGTACTTC; CDR3aa: CAIRGAGRTRMGEQYF
abundance: -; j_gene: TRBJ2-5; v_gene: TRBV20-1; d_gene: -; CDR3nt: TGCAGTGCTAGTCCCAAGGCGGGTTTAGACAATGAGCAGTACTTC; CDR3aa: CSASPKAGLDNEQYF
abundance: -; j_gene: TRBJ2-2; v_gene: TRBV12-3/TRBV12-4; d_gene: -; CDR3nt: TGTGCCAGCGGAGGACAGAGAGGGACCGGGGAGCTGTTTTTT; CDR3aa: CASGGQRGTGELFF
abundance: -; j_gene: TRBJ2-3; v_gene: TRBV2; d_gene: -; CDR3nt: TGTGCCAGCATGTCCAGAAGACTCCTCACAGATACGCAGTATTTT; CDR3aa: CASMSRRLLTDTQYF
abundance: -; j_gene: TRBJ2-5; v_gene: TRBV13; d_gene: -; CDR3nt: TGTGCCAGCAGCCTCCCCAGCGGAGACTTTCGAAAGACCCAGTACTTC; CDR3aa: CASSLPSGDFRKTQYF
abundance: -; j_gene: TRBJ1-2; v_gene: TRBV7-9; d_gene: -; CDR3nt: TGTGCCAGCAGCTTACCGCTGACAGTCTATGGCTACACCTTC; CDR3aa: CASSLPLTVYGYTF
abundance: -; j_gene: TRBJ2-3; v_gene: TRBV6-2/TRBV6-3; d_gene: -; CDR3nt: TGTGCCAGCAAGCGATTGGATACGCAGTATTTT; CDR3aa: CASKRLDTQYF
abundance: -; j_gene: TRBJ2-1; v_gene: TRBV12-3/TRBV12-4; d_gene: TRBD2; CDR3nt: TGTGCCAGCAGTTCCGGGACTAGCGTTAATGAGCAGTTCTTC; CDR3aa: CASSSGTSVNEQFF
abundance: many; j_gene: TRBJ2-5; v_gene: TRBV28; d_gene: -; CDR3nt: TGTGCCAGCAGGGTACAAGAGACCCAGTACTTC; CDR3aa: CASRVQETQYF
abundance: -; j_gene: TRBJ1-2; v_gene: TRBV21-1; d_gene: -; CDR3nt: TGTGCCAGCAACCGGTGGCAGGGCCCCTATGGCTACACCTTC; CDR3aa: CASNRWQGPYGYTF
abundance: -; j_gene: TRBJ2-3; v_gene: TRBV24-1; d_gene: TRBD1; CDR3nt: TGTGCCACCAGTGCGGGACAGGGAGAAGTAAATACGCAGTATTTT; CDR3aa: CATSAGQGEVNTQYF
abundance: -; j_gene: TRBJ2-5; v_gene: TRBV7-3; d_gene: -; CDR3nt: TGTGCCAGCAGCCCCGCTGCCCCAATGGGGGAGACCCAGTACTTC; CDR3aa: CASSPAAPMGETQYF
abundance: -; j_gene: TRBJ2-5; v_gene: TRBV15; d_gene: TRBD2; CDR3nt: TGTGCCACCAGCACCCCGGGACTAGCGGTCAACAATGAGCAGTACTTC; CDR3aa: CATSTPGLAVNNEQYF
abundance: few; j_gene: TRBJ1-1; v_gene: TRBV7-2; d_gene: TRBD1; CDR3nt: TGTGCCAGCAGCTTAGACAGGGGGGGTGAAGCTTTCTTT; CDR3aa: CASSLDRGGEAFF